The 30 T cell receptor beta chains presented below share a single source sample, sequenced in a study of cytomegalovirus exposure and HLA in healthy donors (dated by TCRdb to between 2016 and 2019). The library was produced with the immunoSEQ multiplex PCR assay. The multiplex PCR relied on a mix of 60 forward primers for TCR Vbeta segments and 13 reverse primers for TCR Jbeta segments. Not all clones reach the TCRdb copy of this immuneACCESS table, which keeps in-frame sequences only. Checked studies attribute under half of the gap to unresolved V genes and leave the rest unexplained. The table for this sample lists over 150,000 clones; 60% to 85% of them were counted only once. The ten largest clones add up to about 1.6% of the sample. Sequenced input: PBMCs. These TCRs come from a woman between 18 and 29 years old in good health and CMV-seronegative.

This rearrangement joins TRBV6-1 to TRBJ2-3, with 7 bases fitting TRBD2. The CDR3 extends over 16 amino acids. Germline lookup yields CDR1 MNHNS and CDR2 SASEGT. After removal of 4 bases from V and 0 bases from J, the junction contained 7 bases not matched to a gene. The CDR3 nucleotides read TGTGCCAGCAGTGTTGTTAGCGGGTCTAGCACAGATACGCAGTATTTT. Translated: CASSVVSGSSTDTQYF.

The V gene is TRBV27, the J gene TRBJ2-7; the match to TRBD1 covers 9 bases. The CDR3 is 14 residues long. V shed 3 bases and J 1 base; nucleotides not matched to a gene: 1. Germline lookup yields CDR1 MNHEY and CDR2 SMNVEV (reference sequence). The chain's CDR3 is CASSFGTGSYEQYF. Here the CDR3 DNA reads TGTGCCAGCAGTTTCGGGACAGGGTCCTACGAGCAGTACTTC.

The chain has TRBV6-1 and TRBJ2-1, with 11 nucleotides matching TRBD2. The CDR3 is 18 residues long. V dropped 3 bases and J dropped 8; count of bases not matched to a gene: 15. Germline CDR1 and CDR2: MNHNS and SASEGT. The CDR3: CASSDGIAGGVSGHEQFF. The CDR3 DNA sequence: TGTGCCAGCAGTGACGGGATAGCGGGGGGGGTCTCGGGGCATGAGCAGTTCTTC.

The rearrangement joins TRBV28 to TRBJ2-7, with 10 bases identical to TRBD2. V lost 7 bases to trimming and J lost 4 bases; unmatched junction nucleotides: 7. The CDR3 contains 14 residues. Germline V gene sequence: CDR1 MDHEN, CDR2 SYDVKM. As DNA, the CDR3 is TGTGCCAGCATCGCTACTAGCGGGGTTTACGAGCAGTACTTC. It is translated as CASIATSGVYEQYF.

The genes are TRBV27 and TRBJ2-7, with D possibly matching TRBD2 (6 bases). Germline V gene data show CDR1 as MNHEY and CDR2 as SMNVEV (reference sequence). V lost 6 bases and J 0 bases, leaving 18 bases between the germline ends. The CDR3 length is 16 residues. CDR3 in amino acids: CASSPIAAGPSYEQYF. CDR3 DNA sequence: TGTGCCAGCAGCCCCATAGCGGCAGGACCCTCCTACGAGCAGTACTTC.

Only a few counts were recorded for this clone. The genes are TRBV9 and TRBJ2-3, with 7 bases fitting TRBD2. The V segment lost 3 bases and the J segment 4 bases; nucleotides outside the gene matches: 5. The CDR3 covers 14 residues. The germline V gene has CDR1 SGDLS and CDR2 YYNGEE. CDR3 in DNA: TGTGCCAGCAGCGCGGGCGGGGGTCCAGATACGCAGTATTTT. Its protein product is CASSAGGGPDTQYF.

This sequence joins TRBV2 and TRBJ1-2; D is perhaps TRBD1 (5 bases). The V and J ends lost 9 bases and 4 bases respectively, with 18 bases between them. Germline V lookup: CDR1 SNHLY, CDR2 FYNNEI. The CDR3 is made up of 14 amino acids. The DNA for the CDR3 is TGTGCCAGTGGCAGGGTTGGGGGAGGCTATGGCTACACCTTC. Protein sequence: CASGRVGGGYGYTF. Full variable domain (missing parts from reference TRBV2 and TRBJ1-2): EPEVTQTPSHQVTQMGQEVILRCVPISNHLYFYWYRQILGQKVEFLVSFYNNEISEKSEIFDDQFSVERPDGSNFTLKIRSTKLEDSAMYFCASGRVGGGYGYTFGSGTRLTVV.

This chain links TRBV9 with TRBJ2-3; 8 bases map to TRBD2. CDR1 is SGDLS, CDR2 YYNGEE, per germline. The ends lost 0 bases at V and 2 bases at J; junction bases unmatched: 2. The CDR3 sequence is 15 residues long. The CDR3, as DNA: TGTGCCAGCAGCGTAGGCGGGGGGCTCACAGATACGCAGTATTTT. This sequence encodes CASSVGGGLTDTQYF.

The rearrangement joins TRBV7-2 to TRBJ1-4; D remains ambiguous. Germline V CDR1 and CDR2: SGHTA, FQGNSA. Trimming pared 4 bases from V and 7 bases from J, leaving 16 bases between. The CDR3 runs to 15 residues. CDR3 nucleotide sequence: TGTGCCAGCAGCTCCCGCCAGAGCCTAGGTGAAAAACTGTTTTTT. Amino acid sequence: CASSSRQSLGEKLFF. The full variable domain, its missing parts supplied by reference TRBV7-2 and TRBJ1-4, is GAGVSQSPSNKVTEKGKDVELRCDPISGHTALYWYRQSLGQGLEFLIYFQGNSAPDKSGLPSDRFSAERTGGSVSTLTIQRTQQEDSAVYLCASSSRQSLGEKLFFGSGTQLSVL.

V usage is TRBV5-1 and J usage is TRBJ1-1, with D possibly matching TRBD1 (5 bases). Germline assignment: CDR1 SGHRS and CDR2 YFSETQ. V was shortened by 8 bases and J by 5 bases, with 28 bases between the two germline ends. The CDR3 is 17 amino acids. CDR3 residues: CASYPGPGTGWFTEAFF. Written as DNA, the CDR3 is TGCGCCAGTTACCCCGGGCCGGGGACTGGGTGGTTTACTGAAGCTTTCTTT.

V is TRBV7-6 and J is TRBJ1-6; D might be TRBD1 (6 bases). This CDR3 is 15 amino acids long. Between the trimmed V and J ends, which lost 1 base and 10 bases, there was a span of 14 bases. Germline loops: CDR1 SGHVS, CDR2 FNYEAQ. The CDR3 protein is CASSLDRASQSPLHF. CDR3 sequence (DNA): TGTGCCAGCAGCTTAGACAGGGCGAGTCAATCACCCCTCCACTTT.

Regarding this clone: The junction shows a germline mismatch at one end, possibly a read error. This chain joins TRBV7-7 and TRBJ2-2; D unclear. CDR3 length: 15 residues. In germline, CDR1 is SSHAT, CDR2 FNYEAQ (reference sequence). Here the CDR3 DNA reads TGTGCTAGCAGCCCCCAAATCTCTCTAACCGGGGAGCTGTTTTTT. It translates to CASSPQISLTGELFF.

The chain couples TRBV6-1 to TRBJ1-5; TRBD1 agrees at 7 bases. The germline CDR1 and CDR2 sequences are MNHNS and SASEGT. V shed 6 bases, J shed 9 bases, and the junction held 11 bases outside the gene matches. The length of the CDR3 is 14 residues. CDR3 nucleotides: TGTGCCAGCAGCAAGGACAGGCAGCATCCGCCCCAGCATTTT. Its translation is CASSKDRQHPPQHF.

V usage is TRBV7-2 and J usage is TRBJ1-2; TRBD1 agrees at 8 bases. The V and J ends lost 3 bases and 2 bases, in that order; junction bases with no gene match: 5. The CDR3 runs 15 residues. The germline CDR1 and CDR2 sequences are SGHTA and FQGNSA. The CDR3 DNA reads TGTGCCAGCAGCTTCTCCGCAGGGGGCAACTATGGCTACACCTTC. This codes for CASSFSAGGNYGYTF.

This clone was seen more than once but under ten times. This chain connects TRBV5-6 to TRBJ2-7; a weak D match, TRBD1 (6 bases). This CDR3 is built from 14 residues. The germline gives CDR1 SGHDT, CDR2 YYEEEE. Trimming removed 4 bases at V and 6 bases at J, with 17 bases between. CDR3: CASSGTTLTLEQYF. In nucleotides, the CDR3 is TGTGCCAGCAGCGGGACAACCCTAACCCTCGAGCAGTACTTC.

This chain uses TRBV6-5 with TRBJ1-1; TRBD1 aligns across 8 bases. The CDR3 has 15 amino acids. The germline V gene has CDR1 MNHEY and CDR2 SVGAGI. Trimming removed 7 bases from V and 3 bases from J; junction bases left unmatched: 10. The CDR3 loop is CASTIDRGRDTEAFF. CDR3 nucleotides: TGTGCCAGCACGATCGACAGGGGAAGGGACACTGAAGCTTTCTTT.

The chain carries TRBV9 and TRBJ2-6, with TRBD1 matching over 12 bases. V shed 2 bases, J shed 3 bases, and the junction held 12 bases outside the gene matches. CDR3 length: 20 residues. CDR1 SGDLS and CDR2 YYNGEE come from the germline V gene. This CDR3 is CASSVASGTGGAYGANVLTF. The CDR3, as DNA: TGTGCCAGCAGCGTGGCAAGCGGGACAGGGGGCGCTTATGGGGCCAACGTCCTGACTTTC.

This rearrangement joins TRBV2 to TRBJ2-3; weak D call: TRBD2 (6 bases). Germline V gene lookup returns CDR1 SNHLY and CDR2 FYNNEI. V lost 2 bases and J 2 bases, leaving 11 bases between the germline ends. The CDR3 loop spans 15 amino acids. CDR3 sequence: CASSERGIFTDTQYF. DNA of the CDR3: TGTGCCAGCAGTGAACGGGGGATCTTCACAGATACGCAGTATTTT.

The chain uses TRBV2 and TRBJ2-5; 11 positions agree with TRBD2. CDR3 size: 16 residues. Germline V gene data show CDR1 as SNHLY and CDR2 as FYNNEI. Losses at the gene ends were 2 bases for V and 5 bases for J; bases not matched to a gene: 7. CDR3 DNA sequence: TGTGCCAGCAGTGAACAGCTAGCGGGGGGCAGGGAGACCCAGTACTTC. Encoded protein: CASSEQLAGGRETQYF.

The CDR3 loop is CAIPGELAGYNEQFF. CDR3 bases: TGTGCCATCCCGGGGGAACTAGCGGGTTACAATGAGCAGTTCTTC. The chain links TRBV6-1 to TRBJ2-1; 9 bases map to TRBD2. V was pared by 10 bases and J by 4 bases, with 11 bases of the junction left unmatched. This CDR3 is 15 amino acids long. The germline V gene has CDR1 MNHNS and CDR2 SASEGT.

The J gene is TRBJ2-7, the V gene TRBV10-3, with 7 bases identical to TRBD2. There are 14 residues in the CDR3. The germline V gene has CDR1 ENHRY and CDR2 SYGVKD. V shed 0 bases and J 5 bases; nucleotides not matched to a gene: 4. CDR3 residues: CAISESNREDEQYF. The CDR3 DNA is TGTGCCATCAGTGAGTCGAATCGGGAGGACGAGCAGTACTTC.

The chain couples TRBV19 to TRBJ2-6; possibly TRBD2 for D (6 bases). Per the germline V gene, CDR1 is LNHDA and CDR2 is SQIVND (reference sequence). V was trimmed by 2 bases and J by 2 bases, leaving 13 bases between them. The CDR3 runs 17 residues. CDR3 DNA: TGTGCCAGTAGTATATCAAGAGGGACTGCTGGGGCCAACGTCCTGACTTTC. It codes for CASSISRGTAGANVLTF.

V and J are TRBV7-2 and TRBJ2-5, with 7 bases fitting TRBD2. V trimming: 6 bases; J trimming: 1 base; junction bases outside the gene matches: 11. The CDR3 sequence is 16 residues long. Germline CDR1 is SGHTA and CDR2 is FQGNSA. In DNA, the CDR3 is TGTGCCAGCAGAGAAGCGGGGCGGGGGTTCCAAGAGACCCAGTACTTC. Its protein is CASREAGRGFQETQYF.

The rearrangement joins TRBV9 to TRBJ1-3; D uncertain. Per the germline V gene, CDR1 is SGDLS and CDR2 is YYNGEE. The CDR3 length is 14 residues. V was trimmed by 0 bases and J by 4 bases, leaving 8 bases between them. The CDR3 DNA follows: TGTGCCAGCAGCGTAGCGGGTTCCGGAAACACCATATATTTT. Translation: CASSVAGSGNTIYF. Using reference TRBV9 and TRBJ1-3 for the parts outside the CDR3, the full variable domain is DSGVTQTPKHLITATGQRVTLRCSPRSGDLSVYWYQQSLDQGLQFLIQYYNGEERAKGNILERFSAQQFPDLHSELNLSSLELGDSALYFCASSVAGSGNTIYFGEGSWLTVV.

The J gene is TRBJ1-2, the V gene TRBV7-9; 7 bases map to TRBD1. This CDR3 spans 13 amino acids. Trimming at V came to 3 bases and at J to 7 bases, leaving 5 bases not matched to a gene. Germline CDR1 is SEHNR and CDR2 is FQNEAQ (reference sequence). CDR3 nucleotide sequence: TGTGCCAGCAGCTTCGGACAGGCTCGTGGCTACACCTTC. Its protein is CASSFGQARGYTF.

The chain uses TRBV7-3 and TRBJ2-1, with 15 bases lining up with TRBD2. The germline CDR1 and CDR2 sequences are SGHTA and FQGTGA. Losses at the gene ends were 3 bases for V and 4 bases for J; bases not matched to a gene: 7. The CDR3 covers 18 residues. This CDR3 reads CASSFGGLAGGKYNEQFF. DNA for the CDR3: TGTGCCAGCAGCTTTGGCGGACTAGCGGGAGGGAAGTACAATGAGCAGTTCTTC.

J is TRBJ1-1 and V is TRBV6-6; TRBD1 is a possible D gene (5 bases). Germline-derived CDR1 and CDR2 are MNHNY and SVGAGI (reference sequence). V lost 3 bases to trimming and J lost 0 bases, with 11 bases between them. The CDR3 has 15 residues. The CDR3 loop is CASSYGGSMNTEAFF. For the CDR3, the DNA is TGTGCCAGCAGTTATGGGGGGTCGATGAACACTGAAGCTTTCTTT.

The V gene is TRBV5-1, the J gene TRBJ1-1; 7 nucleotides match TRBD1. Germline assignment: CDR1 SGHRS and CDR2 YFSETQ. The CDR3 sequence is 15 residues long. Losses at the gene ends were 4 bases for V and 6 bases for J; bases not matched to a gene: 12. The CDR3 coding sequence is TGCGCCAGCAGCAAGGGACAGTTCTCAAACCCTGAAGCTTTCTTT. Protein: CASSKGQFSNPEAFF.

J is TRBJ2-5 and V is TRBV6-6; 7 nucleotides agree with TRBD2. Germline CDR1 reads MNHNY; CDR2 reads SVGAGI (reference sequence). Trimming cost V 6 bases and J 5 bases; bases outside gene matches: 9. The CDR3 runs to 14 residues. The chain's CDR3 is CASSPRGEGETQYF. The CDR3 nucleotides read TGTGCCAGCAGCCCACGCGGGGAGGGGGAGACCCAGTACTTC.

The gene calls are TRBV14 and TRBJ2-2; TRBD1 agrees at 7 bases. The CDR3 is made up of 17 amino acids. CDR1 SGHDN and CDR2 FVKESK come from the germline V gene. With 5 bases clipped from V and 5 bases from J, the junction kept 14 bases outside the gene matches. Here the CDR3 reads CASSKDRPQYDTGELFF. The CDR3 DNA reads TGTGCCAGCAGCAAGGACAGGCCACAATATGATACCGGGGAGCTGTTTTTT.